These 21 T cell receptor beta chains came from one sample sequenced in a study of tissue T cells after allogeneic stem cell transplantation. The time point here: mouse harvest day 7 after allogeneic transplant. Tail vein injection delivered 10^7 T-cell-depleted bone marrow cells and 10^6 splenic CD5+ T cells. The data were produced by immunoSEQ multiplex PCR, yet TCRdb's version contains in-frame clones alone and is incomplete. The sample shows under 7,000 clones, around 48% of them seen only once. The sequencing sample was made of gut tissue. The receptor set was obtained from a female BALB/c mouse given C57BL/6 T cells with graft-versus-host disease after an allogeneic hematopoietic cell transplant.

This clone turned up a few times. Mouse gene names apply. The CDR3 end falls 1 residue outside the read, so it is completed with the germline J gene. The V call is TRBV2, the J call TRBJ2-5, with D unclear. Between the trimmed V and J ends, which lost 1 base and 5 bases, there was a span of 7 bases. Germline V CDR1 and CDR2: LGHNA, YSYQKL. CDR3 length: 13 amino acids. This chain's CDR3 is CASSQGRLDTQYF. CDR3 DNA, as far as it was read: TGTGCCAGCAGCCAAGGCCGGTTAGACACCCAGTAC.

This clone came up a few times. All gene names here are mouse names. The read gets to within 1 residue of the CDR3 end, and the germline J gene fills in the rest. This chain connects TRBV23 to TRBJ1-5. The CDR3 runs 13 residues. The germline V gene has CDR1 KGHTA and CDR2 FQNQQP. The CDR3 bases that were read are TGCTCCAGCAGTACGATCAACAACCAGGCTCCGCTT. This translates into CSSSTINNQAPL. In full, the CDR3 is CSSSTINNQAPLF.

This clone has just one count. The genes are named according to mouse. The read finishes 1 residue shy of the CDR3 end, and the germline J gene is used to complete it. The chain has TRBV19 and TRBJ2-4; D possibly corresponds to TRBD1 (6 bases). The germline V and J ends were trimmed by 2 bases and 5 bases, with 9 bases remaining between them. CDR1 and CDR2 from the germline V gene are FNHDT and SITEND (reference sequence). The CDR3 loop spans 13 amino acids. The CDR3 sequence is CASSIRDTNTLYF. The CDR3 bases that were read are TGTGCCAGCAGTATCCGGGACACAAACACCTTGTAC.

Details on this clone: Any gene name here is a mouse gene name. The read ends 1 residue before the CDR3 terminus; that terminus is restored from the germline J gene. This rearrangement joins TRBV5 to TRBJ2-5; TRBD1 agrees at 12 bases. V dropped 0 bases and J dropped 2; count of bases not matched to a gene: 3. The CDR3 has 17 amino acids. The germline gives CDR1 LGHNA, CDR2 YNLKQL (reference sequence). The CDR3: CASSQEGQGAPQDTQYF. CDR3 DNA, as far as it was read: TGTGCCAGCAGCCAAGAGGGACAGGGGGCGCCCCAAGACACCCAGTAC.

Worth noting for this clone: Gene names follow the mouse nomenclature. The CDR3 end falls 1 residue outside the read, so it is completed with the germline J gene. The genes are TRBV31 and TRBJ1-1, with TRBD1 matching over 11 bases. This CDR3 spans 13 amino acids. CDR1 is GKSSPN and CDR2 is SITVG in the germline V gene. J was trimmed by 8 bases and V by 1 base; bases with no gene match: 3. The CDR3 protein is CAWSPGQGAEVFF. The CDR3 bases that were read are TGTGCCTGGAGTCCTGGACAGGGGGCGGAAGTCTTC.

This clone was observed a few times. Mouse gene names and germline throughout. Sequencing ends 1 residue short of the CDR3 end; the germline J gene provides the rest. The J gene is TRBJ1-2, the V gene TRBV4; 9 positions agree with TRBD1. This CDR3 region has 13 residues. Germline loops: CDR1 LGHDT, CDR2 YNNKQL (reference sequence). Unmatched junction bases numbered 1, after V lost 6 bases and J lost 2 bases. The CDR3: CASRDRGNSDYTF. CDR3 DNA, as far as it was read: TGTGCCAGCAGAGACAGGGGGAACTCCGACTACACC.

With respect to this clone: Mouse gene names apply. The read halts 1 residue ahead of the CDR3 end, with the missing end drawn from the germline J gene. The rearrangement joins TRBV4 to TRBJ1-2; 10 bases fit TRBD1. Germline CDR1 reads LGHDT; CDR2 reads YNNKQL (reference sequence). Trimming at V came to 4 bases and at J to 4 bases, leaving 3 bases not matched to a gene. This CDR3 is built from 14 residues. Incomplete CDR3 DNA: TGTGCCAGCAGCTCCGGGACAGGGGCCTCCGACTACACC. Amino acids: CASSSGTGASDYT. The full-length CDR3 reads as CASSSGTGASDYTF.

Details on this clone: The gene names here belong to mouse. The missing CDR3 end, 1 residue past where the read stops, is filled in from the germline J gene. V is TRBV31 and J is TRBJ1-6; TRBD1 is a possible D gene (6 bases). TRBJ1-6 is placed among ORFs of uncertain function. CDR3 length equals 15 residues. Trimming cost V 0 bases and J 0 bases, with 6 bases left between them. CDR1 GKSSPN and CDR2 SITVG come from the germline V gene. This CDR3 reads CAWSLGGSYNSPLYF. The DNA read from the CDR3 is TGTGCCTGGAGTCTAGGGGGTTCCTATAATTCGCCCCTCTAC.

This clone was counted between two and nine times. Mouse germline and gene names are used. The read falls 1 residue short of the CDR3 end, and the missing part is taken from the germline J gene. Other DNA sequences in this sample translate to the same CDR3. The chain links TRBV13-2 to TRBJ2-5, with D hard to call. The CDR3 is 15 amino acids. The germline V gene encodes CDR1 NNHNN and CDR2 SYGAGS (reference sequence). V dropped 0 bases and J dropped 0 bases, with 8 bases sitting between them. The CDR3 DNA, read in part, is TGTGCCAGCGGTGATGTCACTAGTAACCAAGACACCCAGTAC. As protein: CASGDVTSNQDTQY. The full-length CDR3 reads as CASGDVTSNQDTQYF.

In regard to this clone: Gene names follow the mouse nomenclature. The read comes to an end 1 residue before the CDR3 does, leaving the germline J gene to fill in the end. The rearrangement joins TRBV26 to TRBJ2-3, with D possibly being TRBD1 (6 bases). CDR1 is KGHPV, CDR2 FQNQEV, per germline (reference sequence). The CDR3 has 15 residues. Deletions cut 0 bases from V and 1 base from J, with 8 bases between. Here the CDR3 reads CASSLSYRGAETLYF. The CDR3 bases that were read are TGTGCCAGCAGTCTGTCCTACAGGGGTGCAGAAACGCTGTAT.

This clone is a singleton in its sample. Gene labels here are mouse ones. The sequenced fragment ends 1 residue before the CDR3 boundary, so the rest is inferred from the germline J gene. The chain uses TRBV5 and TRBJ2-4; no firm D call. Germline CDR1 is LGHNA and CDR2 is YNLKQL (reference sequence). This CDR3 spans 14 amino acids. The V end lost 2 bases, the J end lost 0 bases, and 6 bases lay between the germline ends. The CDR3 bases that were read are TGTGCCAGCAGCCAAAGCGACAGTCAAAACACCTTGTAC. Translating gives CASSQSDSQNTLY. The complete CDR3 protein is CASSQSDSQNTLYF.

As concerns this clone: These gene names are mouse names. The read is 1 residue too short to cover the CDR3 end, so that end is filled in from the germline J gene. The V and J genes are TRBV1 and TRBJ1-6, with TRBD1 matching 11 bases. TRBJ1-6 is flagged as an ORF with uncertain function. Trimming cost V 0 bases and J 3 bases; bases outside gene matches: 4. Germline V CDR1 and CDR2: NSQYPW, LRSPGD (reference sequence). The CDR3 covers 18 residues. The sequenced part of the CDR3 DNA is TGCACCTGCAGTGCAGATTGGGGACAGGGGGACTATAATTCGCCCCTCTAC. This gives the protein CTCSADWGQGDYNSPLY. The complete CDR3 sequence is CTCSADWGQGDYNSPLYF.

This clone was seen only a few times. Mouse names are used for the genes. The missing CDR3 end, 1 residue past where the read stops, is filled in from the germline J gene. The rearrangement uses TRBV26 and TRBJ2-7; 11 bases match TRBD1. CDR1 is KGHPV and CDR2 is FQNQEV in the germline V gene (reference sequence). The trim removed 2 bases at V and 7 bases at J, leaving 4 bases unmatched. CDR3 length equals 14 residues. CDR3 bases read: TGTGCCAGCAGTCTGGAGGACAGGGGGCGAGAACAGTAC. Protein: CASSLEDRGREQY. The CDR3 reads in full as CASSLEDRGREQYF. Together with reference TRBV26 and TRBJ2-7, the CDR3 gives the full variable domain: NSKVIQTPRYLVKGQGQKAKMRCIPEKGHPVVFWYQQNKNNEFKFLINFQNQEVLQQIDMTEKRFSAECPSNSPCSLEIQSSEAGDSALYLCASSLEDRGREQYFGPGTRLTVL.

This clone is classed as medium-sized (0.01 to 0.1%). The genes are named according to mouse. The DNA ends 1 residue before the CDR3 does, and the rest of the CDR3 is filled in from the germline J gene. The chain joins TRBV13-3 to TRBJ2-3; D not certain. CDR3 length equals 11 residues. Trimming shortened V by 0 bases and J by 5 bases, and 1 base separated the two germline ends. Germline-derived CDR1 and CDR2 are NNHDY and SYVADS. CDR3 DNA, as far as it was read: TGTGCCAGCAGTGATGTAGAAACGCTGTAT. This gives the protein CASSDVETLY. In full, the CDR3 reads CASSDVETLYF.

Turning to this clone: Gene labels here are mouse ones. The sequenced fragment ends 1 residue before the CDR3 boundary, so the rest is inferred from the germline J gene. The chain uses TRBV26 and TRBJ2-3; TRBD2 matches 7 bases. This CDR3 comprises 14 residues. The V segment lost 4 bases and the J segment 0 bases; nucleotides outside the gene matches: 1. Germline V gene data show CDR1 as KGHPV and CDR2 as FQNQEV (reference sequence). CDR3 sequence: CASSRGGSAETLYF. The covered CDR3 bases are TGTGCCAGCAGTCGTGGGGGGAGTGCAGAAACGCTGTAT. The full variable domain, rest sourced from reference TRBV26 and TRBJ2-3, is NSKVIQTPRYLVKGQGQKAKMRCIPEKGHPVVFWYQQNKNNEFKFLINFQNQEVLQQIDMTEKRFSAECPSNSPCSLEIQSSEAGDSALYLCASSRGGSAETLYFGSGTRLTVL.

Of note for this clone: All gene names here are mouse names. The read finishes 1 residue shy of the CDR3 end, and the germline J gene is used to complete it. V gene TRBV26 combines with J gene TRBJ2-2; 7 bases fit TRBD1. The CDR3 covers 14 residues. Germline lookup yields CDR1 KGHPV and CDR2 FQNQEV (reference sequence). J lost 6 bases, V lost 3 bases, and 4 bases had no gene match. The sequenced part of the CDR3 DNA is TGTGCCAGCAGTCTACAGGGGTTGGCCGGGCAGCTCTAC. Encoded protein: CASSLQGLAGQLY. In full, the CDR3 is CASSLQGLAGQLYF.

As for this clone: The gene names given are mouse names. The read finishes 1 residue shy of the CDR3 end, and the germline J gene is used to complete it. V gene TRBV23 combines with J gene TRBJ2-4; whether TRBD1, the table's D call, matches the DNA was not checked. Germline V lookup: CDR1 KGHTA, CDR2 FQNQQP. CDR3 size: 14 residues. CDR3 bases read: TGCTCCAGCAGGCCTACAGGGGGCCAAAACACCTTGTAC. Residues: CSSRPTGGQNTLY. The full CDR3 protein reads CSSRPTGGQNTLYF.

This clone showed up just once. Mouse names are used for the genes. The CDR3 end is not reached by the read, which stops 1 residue before it; the germline J gene fills it in. The chain joins TRBV26 to TRBJ2-3; D may be TRBD1 (5 bases). Germline loops: CDR1 KGHPV, CDR2 FQNQEV (reference sequence). This CDR3 comprises 15 residues. V was cut by 0 bases and J by 1 base, with 8 bases left in between. The sequenced part of the CDR3 DNA is TGTGCCAGCAGTCTGTCCAGGGCTGGTGCAGAAACGCTGTAT. Translated, it gives CASSLSRAGAETLY. The entire CDR3 is CASSLSRAGAETLYF.

Details on this clone: Gene and germline names: mouse. The read gets to within 1 residue of the CDR3 end, and the germline J gene fills in the rest. The chain uses TRBV26 and TRBJ2-3; D tentatively reads TRBD1 or TRBD2 (5 bases each). The V end lost 0 bases, the J end lost 0 bases, and 10 bases lay between the germline ends. The length of the CDR3 is 16 residues. CDR1 is KGHPV, CDR2 FQNQEV, per germline (reference sequence). The CDR3 bases that were read are TGTGCCAGCAGTCTGTCGGGGAGGGGCAGTGCAGAAACGCTGTAT. Protein sequence: CASSLSGRGSAETLY. The full CDR3 is CASSLSGRGSAETLYF.

A note on this clone: Mouse germline and gene names are used. Read data end 1 residue before the CDR3 end; the end is taken from the germline J gene. The gene calls are TRBV23 and TRBJ2-5; the table's D call, TRBD2, was not checked against the DNA. The CDR3 length is 14 residues. CDR1 KGHTA and CDR2 FQNQQP come from the germline V gene. CDR3 in amino acids: CSSSQLGGEDTQYF. The CDR3 bases that were read are TGCTCCAGCAGTCAACTGGGGGGGGAAGACACCCAGTAC.

Points on this clone: The listed genes are named as in mouse. The read terminates 1 residue before the CDR3 end, so the remaining end is supplied by the germline J gene. The chain uses TRBV19 and TRBJ2-7; 7 bases fit TRBD2. Germline V CDR1 and CDR2: FNHDT, SITEND (reference sequence). The CDR3 loop spans 14 amino acids. Unmatched junction bases numbered 4, after V lost 1 base and J lost 3 bases. The CDR3 DNA, read in part, is TGTGCCAGCAGTATATGGCTGGGGGACTATGAACAGTAC. Protein product: CASSIWLGDYEQY. In full, the CDR3 reads CASSIWLGDYEQYF.